These 23 T cell receptor beta chains were all obtained from the same sample, sequenced in a study of control samples from healthy donors and cancer patients. Profiling relied on immunoSEQ multiplex PCR, and the TCRdb table lists in-frame clones only, not all of them. In the table there are some 140,000 clones, roughly 92% of which are singletons. The material sequenced was blood. The receptors derive from a man aged 25-45 years in good health.

The chain combines TRBV28 with TRBJ2-7; possibly TRBD1 or TRBD2 for D (5 bases each). V shed 5 bases and J shed 9 bases, with 23 bases lying between them. Germline-derived CDR1 and CDR2 are MDHEN and SYDVKM. The CDR3 sequence is 15 residues long. The CDR3 region is CASSPRRGTPGGQYF. The CDR3 DNA is TGTGCCAGCAGTCCCCGGCGAGGGACCCCCGGCGGGCAGTACTTC.

This clone was counted a few times. CDR3 in amino acids: CSVETSGSFNEQYF. The CDR3 nucleotides read TGCAGCGTGGAAACTAGCGGGAGTTTCAACGAGCAGTACTTC. The V call is TRBV29-1, the J call TRBJ2-7, with 11 bases aligning to TRBD2. This CDR3 spans 14 amino acids. Germline V lookup: CDR1 SQVTM, CDR2 ANQGSEA. V lost 6 bases, J lost 5 bases, and 9 bases stayed unmatched.

The V and J genes are TRBV11-2 and TRBJ2-7; 12 positions agree with TRBD1. The CDR3 sequence is 18 residues long. Germline CDR1 SGHAT, CDR2 FQNNGV. With V trimmed by 5 bases and J by 3 bases, 14 bases remained unmatched. CDR3 region: CASSRSGDRGLSDYEQYF. The CDR3 nucleotides are TGTGCCAGCAGCCGGTCGGGGGACAGGGGGCTTTCCGACTACGAGCAGTACTTC.

The rearrangement uses TRBV5-1 and TRBJ1-1; D ambiguous. The CDR3 runs to 13 residues. Trimming took 3 bases from V and 4 from J, leaving 10 bases between them. The V gene's germline CDR1 is SGHRS and CDR2 YFSETQ. The CDR3 protein is CASSSRPSTEAFF. For the CDR3, the DNA is TGCGCCAGCAGCTCGAGGCCAAGCACTGAAGCTTTCTTT.

A remark on this clone: The junction and the germline gene differ at one end; a read error may be behind it. The chain recombines TRBV28 with TRBJ2-7; 7 nucleotides agree with TRBD2. CDR3 size: 11 residues. Germline CDR1 MDHEN, CDR2 SYDVKM. The CDR3 is CASTMTGTKEF. DNA of the CDR3: TGTGCCAGCACTATGACCGGGACTAAAGAGTTC.

V and J are TRBV10-3 and TRBJ1-5, with 7 bases lining up with TRBD1. The CDR3 has 16 amino acids. V shed 8 bases and J 2 bases; nucleotides not matched to a gene: 12. The germline gives CDR1 ENHRY, CDR2 SYGVKD. The DNA of the CDR3 is TGTGCCATCGGTTCACTCCCCGGGACAGGCAATCAGCCCCAGCATTTT. It codes for CAIGSLPGTGNQPQHF.

The chain uses TRBV27 and TRBJ1-5; D remains ambiguous. CDR1 MNHEY and CDR2 SMNVEV come from the germline V gene (reference sequence). V shed 5 bases and J shed 1 base, with 12 bases lying between them. There are 15 residues in the CDR3. In DNA form, the CDR3 reads TGTGCCAGCAGTCCAGATGGGTCGAGCAATCAGCCCCAGCATTTT. It codes for CASSPDGSSNQPQHF.

The chain is built from TRBV27 and TRBJ1-1, with D tentatively TRBD1 (5 bases). From germline, CDR1 is MNHEY and CDR2 SMNVEV (reference sequence). The CDR3 is made up of 13 amino acids. Trimming pared 1 base from V and 4 bases from J, leaving 7 bases between. The CDR3 nucleotides read TGTGCCAGCAGTTTATTAGGGGCCACTGAAGCTTTCTTT. It translates to CASSLLGATEAFF.

V and J are TRBV18 and TRBJ2-5, with D unresolved. Looked up from germline, CDR1 is KGHSH and CDR2 is LQKENI. The CDR3 length is 12 residues. Between the trimmed V and J ends, which lost 2 bases and 0 bases, there was a span of 1 base. This CDR3 reads CASSPNQETQYF. DNA for the CDR3: TGTGCCAGCTCACCAAACCAAGAGACCCAGTACTTC.

The rearrangement links TRBV27 to TRBJ2-1, with 7 bases lining up with TRBD2. V shed 6 bases and J 10 bases; nucleotides not matched to a gene: 12. Per germline, CDR1 MNHEY and CDR2 SMNVEV (reference sequence). CDR3 length: 14 amino acids. The CDR3 DNA follows: TGTGCCAGCAGATTAACAGCGGGAATAGGAGAGCAGTTCTTC. Its translation is CASRLTAGIGEQFF.

The chain recombines TRBV5-1 with TRBJ1-2; D is perhaps TRBD1 (5 bases). The germline V gene encodes CDR1 SGHRS and CDR2 YFSETQ. V was cut by 6 bases and J by 7 bases, with 19 bases left in between. The CDR3 runs to 14 residues. The CDR3 spells CASKRGSEAGGYTF. The CDR3, as DNA: TGCGCCAGCAAAAGGGGCAGCGAGGCCGGTGGCTACACCTTC.

The chain recombines TRBV7-8 with TRBJ2-2; 8 bases match TRBD2. J lost 1 base, V lost 0 bases, and 1 base had no gene match. This CDR3 region has 16 residues. Germline V gene data show CDR1 as SGHVS and CDR2 as FQNEAQ. The CDR3 DNA follows: TGTGCCAGCAGCTTAGCGGCGGGAGGGAACACCGGGGAGCTGTTTTTT. Translation gives CASSLAAGGNTGELFF.

This clone was observed a few times. V is TRBV9 and J is TRBJ1-3; 8 nucleotides align to TRBD1. The CDR3 runs 15 residues. J lost 4 bases, V lost 6 bases, and 9 bases had no gene match. The germline V gene has CDR1 SGDLS and CDR2 YYNGEE. The CDR3 DNA is TGTGCCAGCACCGGGACAGGCGCTTCCGGAAACACCATATATTTT. It translates to CASTGTGASGNTIYF.

The gene calls are TRBV19 and TRBJ1-1, with unresolved D. The CDR3 has 16 residues. V lost 3 bases and J 0 bases, leaving 14 bases between the germline ends. CDR1 LNHDA and CDR2 SQIVND come from the germline V gene (reference sequence). CDR3 sequence reads: CASSILSGNMNTEAFF. In DNA, the CDR3 is TGTGCCAGTAGTATTCTATCGGGGAACATGAACACTGAAGCTTTCTTT.

This sequence joins TRBV7-9 and TRBJ2-3; D may be TRBD1 (5 bases). The CDR3 is made up of 15 amino acids. V was shortened by 2 bases and J by 0 bases, with 9 bases between the two germline ends. Germline V gene lookup returns CDR1 SEHNR and CDR2 FQNEAQ (reference sequence). The CDR3 is CASSLQGWSTDTQYF. In DNA form, the CDR3 reads TGTGCCAGCAGCTTACAGGGATGGAGCACAGATACGCAGTATTTT.

The chain employs TRBV25-1 and TRBJ1-2, with 12 bases aligning to TRBD1. Trimming cost V 9 bases and J 2 bases; bases outside gene matches: 16. From germline, CDR1 is MGHDK and CDR2 SYGVNS. The CDR3 totals 18 residues. The CDR3 coding sequence is TGTGCCAGTTTTTATCCCCGGGACAGGGGGCATATGAACTATGGCTACACCTTC. This gives the protein CASFYPRDRGHMNYGYTF.

The chain combines TRBV27 with TRBJ1-1, with 9 bases that match TRBD1. The CDR3 is made up of 15 amino acids. J was trimmed by 4 bases and V by 2 bases; bases with no gene match: 5. Germline assignment: CDR1 MNHEY and CDR2 SMNVEV (reference sequence). CDR3 region: CASSLRDRVITEAFF. Here the CDR3 DNA reads TGTGCCAGCAGTTTAAGGGACAGGGTGATCACTGAAGCTTTCTTT.

Only a few counts were recorded for this clone. The chain carries TRBV30 and TRBJ2-1; D is perhaps TRBD2 (5 bases). CDR3 length: 13 amino acids. Per germline, CDR1 GTSNPN and CDR2 SVGIG (reference sequence). V was trimmed by 0 bases and J by 4 bases, leaving 7 bases between them. CDR3 nucleotides: TGTGCCTGGAGTGTAGGCGGGTACAATGAGCAGTTCTTC. It codes for CAWSVGGYNEQFF.

The chain couples TRBV6-2 or TRBV6-3 to TRBJ2-3, with D tentatively TRBD1 (6 bases). The V gene lost 1 base and the J gene lost 4 bases, with 12 bases spanning the gap. The germline V gene encodes CDR1 MNHEY and CDR2 SVGEGT. The CDR3 runs 15 residues. The DNA of the CDR3 is TGTGCCAGCAGTTACTTTCCTACAGGGTCAGATACGCAGTATTTT. Amino acids: CASSYFPTGSDTQYF.

The gene calls are TRBV29-1 and TRBJ2-5; no definite D call. Germline V gene lookup returns CDR1 SQVTM and CDR2 ANQGSEA. This CDR3 comprises 12 residues. The V gene lost 4 bases and the J gene lost 1 base, with 7 bases spanning the gap. The CDR3, as DNA: TGCAGCGTTGGGAGCCCCCAAGAGACCCAGTACTTC. This sequence encodes CSVGSPQETQYF.

The rearrangement uses TRBV5-4 and TRBJ1-2; D is perhaps TRBD1 (5 bases). CDR1 SGHNT and CDR2 YYREEE come from the germline V gene (reference sequence). This CDR3 contains 14 residues. V dropped 0 bases and J dropped 2 bases, with 8 bases sitting between them. CDR3 nucleotides: TGTGCCAGCAGCTTGGATCAGGGAAACTATGGCTACACCTTC. This sequence encodes CASSLDQGNYGYTF.

CDR3 residues: CASSSGQIYGYTF. The CDR3 DNA sequence: TGTGCCAGCAGCTCGGGACAGATCTATGGCTACACCTTC. The chain recombines TRBV7-9 with TRBJ1-2; the match to TRBD1 covers 7 bases. After removal of 4 bases from V and 4 bases from J, the junction contained 3 bases not matched to a gene. The CDR3 has 13 amino acids. Germline CDR1 reads SEHNR; CDR2 reads FQNEAQ (reference sequence).

This sequence joins TRBV9 and TRBJ1-2, with D uncertain. Trimming left V 4 bases short and J 8 bases short, with 15 bases between. This CDR3 spans 13 amino acids. Germline V gene lookup returns CDR1 SGDLS and CDR2 YYNGEE. For the CDR3, the DNA is TGTGCCAGCAGCCTCAAACTCTCGACGGGCTACACCTTC. Translated, it gives CASSLKLSTGYTF.